These 15 T cell receptor beta chains were sequenced from one sample in a study of STAT5B mutations in CD4+ large granular lymphocyte leukemia. Sequencing used immunoSEQ multiplex PCR; TCRdb keeps in-frame clones, though not all of them. The table lists approximately 52,000 clones, roughly three quarters of them singletons, with approximately 1.5% in the top ten. The sample comprised CD4+ T cells from blood buffy coats. The receptors were sampled from a human donor in good health.

The chain links TRBV29-1 to TRBJ2-2; D uncertain. Trimming took off 1 base at V and 7 bases at J, with 7 bases between the two ends. The CDR3 totals 12 residues. The germline gives CDR1 SQVTM, CDR2 ANQGSEA. Here the CDR3 DNA reads TGCAGCGTTGAAGGGTCTGGCGGGGAGCTGTTTTTT. It encodes CSVEGSGGELFF.

The V and J genes are TRBV5-6 and TRBJ1-2, with unresolved D. With 5 bases removed from V and 0 bases from J, the gap between germline ends came to 11 bases. Germline CDR1 reads SGHDT; CDR2 reads YYEEEE. CDR3 length: 14 amino acids. The CDR3 region is CASRFEAANYGYTF. The CDR3 DNA reads as TGTGCCAGCAGGTTCGAGGCGGCTAACTATGGCTACACCTTC.

The chain joins TRBV28 to TRBJ1-6; D possibly corresponds to TRBD1 (5 bases). The V gene's germline CDR1 is MDHEN and CDR2 SYDVKM. V lost 5 bases to trimming and J lost 4 bases, with 15 bases between them. This CDR3 spans 16 amino acids. CDR3 bases: TGTGCCAGCAGTGCTTCCGGGACGCAGTATAATTCACCCCTCCACTTT. This sequence encodes CASSASGTQYNSPLHF. Combining the CDR3 with reference TRBV28 and TRBJ1-6 gives the whole variable domain DVKVTQSSRYLVKRTGEKVFLECVQDMDHENMFWYRQDPGLGLRLIYFSYDVKMKEKGDIPEGYSVSREKKERFSLILESASTNQTSMYLCASSASGTQYNSPLHFGNGTRLTVT.

This clone was counted between two and nine times. The V call is TRBV18, the J call TRBJ1-1, with D maybe TRBD1 (6 bases). CDR3 size: 15 residues. Germline V gene sequence: CDR1 KGHSH, CDR2 LQKENI. Deletions cut 1 base from V and 3 bases from J, with 12 bases between. CDR3 nucleotide sequence: TGTGCCAGCTCACCACAAGGGGGAGGAGACACTGAAGCTTTCTTT. Residues: CASSPQGGGDTEAFF.

The chain uses TRBV29-1 and TRBJ2-3; 7 nucleotides agree with TRBD2. This CDR3 region has 14 residues. V lost 8 bases and J lost 2; bases outside the gene matches: 10. CDR1 is SQVTM, CDR2 ANQGSEA, per germline. The CDR3, as DNA: TGCAGCTCATGGGAGGGACGGAACACAGATACGCAGTATTTT. It translates to CSSWEGRNTDTQYF.

This sequence joins TRBV10-2 and TRBJ1-6; 7 nucleotides agree with TRBD1. From germline, CDR1 is WSHSY and CDR2 SAAADI. The V segment lost 2 bases and the J segment 2 bases; nucleotides outside the gene matches: 3. This CDR3 contains 16 residues. The CDR3 sequence: CASSEMTGTYNSPLHF. The CDR3 DNA reads as TGCGCCAGCAGTGAGATGACAGGGACCTATAATTCACCCCTCCACTTT.

The rearrangement uses TRBV7-2 and TRBJ2-5; 11 bases are shared with TRBD2. The CDR3 consists of 15 residues. The V and J ends lost 3 bases and 5 bases, in that order; junction bases with no gene match: 5. From germline, CDR1 is SGHTA and CDR2 FQGNSA. The CDR3 DNA sequence: TGTGCCAGCAGCTTTAGCGGGGGGGCGAGCGAGACCCAGTACTTC. This encodes CASSFSGGASETQYF. The variable domain in full, completed from reference TRBV7-2 and TRBJ2-5, reads GAGVSQSPSNKVTEKGKDVELRCDPISGHTALYWYRQSLGQGLEFLIYFQGNSAPDKSGLPSDRFSAERTGGSVSTLTIQRTQQEDSAVYLCASSFSGGASETQYFGPGTRLLVL.

This rearrangement joins TRBV5-1 to TRBJ2-5; 8 bases match TRBD1. Germline loops: CDR1 SGHRS, CDR2 YFSETQ. This CDR3 is 16 amino acids long. Unmatched junction bases numbered 6, after V lost 2 bases and J lost 0 bases. The CDR3 nucleotides read TGCGCCAGCAGCTTAGGGACAGGCCAGTACCAAGAGACCCAGTACTTC. It is translated as CASSLGTGQYQETQYF.

This rearrangement joins TRBV5-1 to TRBJ2-3; 7 nucleotides agree with TRBD1. CDR1 is SGHRS, CDR2 YFSETQ, per germline. V lost 4 bases to trimming and J lost 10 bases; unmatched junction nucleotides: 6. The CDR3 sequence is 12 residues long. CDR3 coding DNA: TGCGCCAGCAGCACCGGACAGGAGGCGCAGTATTTT. Translation gives CASSTGQEAQYF.

This chain joins TRBV29-1 and TRBJ2-1, with 8 bases that match TRBD1. V was pared by 7 bases and J by 4 bases, with 9 bases of the junction left unmatched. CDR3 length: 14 residues. Germline values: CDR1 SQVTM, CDR2 ANQGSEA. This CDR3 reads CSADQGAGYNEQFF. DNA for the CDR3: TGCAGCGCCGACCAGGGGGCCGGGTACAATGAGCAGTTCTTC.

This clone was seen a handful of times. The chain employs TRBV5-4 and TRBJ2-7; D not certain. V lost 0 bases and J 5 bases, leaving 9 bases between the germline ends. This CDR3 spans 13 amino acids. Germline V lookup: CDR1 SGHNT, CDR2 YYREEE (reference sequence). The CDR3 coding sequence is TGTGCCAGCAGCTTGGCCGGAGTTAACGAGCAGTACGTC. Residues: CASSLAGVNEQYV.

This clone showed up just a few times. The chain has TRBV19 and TRBJ2-6; D is unresolved. Germline values: CDR1 LNHDA, CDR2 SQIVND (reference sequence). The germline V and J ends were trimmed by 2 bases and 8 bases, with 7 bases remaining between them. This CDR3 is 13 amino acids long. CDR3 DNA: TGTGCCAGTAGTATAACCCCTCCCAACGTCCTGACTTTC. Translating it yields CASSITPPNVLTF. The entire variable domain, with the rest obtained from reference TRBV19 and TRBJ2-6, is as follows: DGGITQSPKYLFRKEGQNVTLSCEQNLNHDAMYWYRQDPGQGLRLIYYSQIVNDFQKGDIAEGYSVSREKKESFPLTVTSAQKNPTAFYLCASSITPPNVLTFGAGSRLTVL.

The chain is built from TRBV5-6 and TRBJ1-1; no definite D call. V was clipped by 4 bases and J by 3 bases, with 19 bases between them. CDR1 SGHDT and CDR2 YYEEEE come from the germline V gene. The CDR3 runs 16 residues. Here the CDR3 reads CASSQQGGTRDTEAFF. The CDR3 region has the DNA TGTGCCAGCAGCCAACAAGGAGGCACTCGAGACACTGAAGCTTTCTTT.

The genes are TRBV18 and TRBJ1-3, with 7 bases fitting TRBD1. From germline, CDR1 is KGHSH and CDR2 LQKENI. J lost 2 bases, V lost 1 base, and 2 bases had no gene match. The CDR3 totals 15 residues. The CDR3, as DNA: TGTGCCAGCTCACCACAGGGGGCGACTGGAAACACCATATATTTT. Translated, it gives CASSPQGATGNTIYF. Full variable domain (remainder filled in from reference TRBV18 and TRBJ1-3): NAGVMQNPRHLVRRRGQEARLRCSPMKGHSHVYWYRQLPEEGLKFMVYLQKENIIDESGMPKERFSAEFPKEGPSILRIQQVVRGDSAAYFCASSPQGATGNTIYFGEGSWLTVV.

The chain recombines TRBV5-4 with TRBJ2-5; the match to TRBD1 covers 7 bases. Germline loops: CDR1 SGHNT, CDR2 YYREEE (reference sequence). The junction had 4 bases not matched to a gene; V was cut back by 0 bases and J by 5 bases. The CDR3 totals 14 residues. The DNA of the CDR3 is TGTGCCAGCAGCTTGGCCGGGACAGTGGAGACCCAGTACTTC. It specifies CASSLAGTVETQYF.